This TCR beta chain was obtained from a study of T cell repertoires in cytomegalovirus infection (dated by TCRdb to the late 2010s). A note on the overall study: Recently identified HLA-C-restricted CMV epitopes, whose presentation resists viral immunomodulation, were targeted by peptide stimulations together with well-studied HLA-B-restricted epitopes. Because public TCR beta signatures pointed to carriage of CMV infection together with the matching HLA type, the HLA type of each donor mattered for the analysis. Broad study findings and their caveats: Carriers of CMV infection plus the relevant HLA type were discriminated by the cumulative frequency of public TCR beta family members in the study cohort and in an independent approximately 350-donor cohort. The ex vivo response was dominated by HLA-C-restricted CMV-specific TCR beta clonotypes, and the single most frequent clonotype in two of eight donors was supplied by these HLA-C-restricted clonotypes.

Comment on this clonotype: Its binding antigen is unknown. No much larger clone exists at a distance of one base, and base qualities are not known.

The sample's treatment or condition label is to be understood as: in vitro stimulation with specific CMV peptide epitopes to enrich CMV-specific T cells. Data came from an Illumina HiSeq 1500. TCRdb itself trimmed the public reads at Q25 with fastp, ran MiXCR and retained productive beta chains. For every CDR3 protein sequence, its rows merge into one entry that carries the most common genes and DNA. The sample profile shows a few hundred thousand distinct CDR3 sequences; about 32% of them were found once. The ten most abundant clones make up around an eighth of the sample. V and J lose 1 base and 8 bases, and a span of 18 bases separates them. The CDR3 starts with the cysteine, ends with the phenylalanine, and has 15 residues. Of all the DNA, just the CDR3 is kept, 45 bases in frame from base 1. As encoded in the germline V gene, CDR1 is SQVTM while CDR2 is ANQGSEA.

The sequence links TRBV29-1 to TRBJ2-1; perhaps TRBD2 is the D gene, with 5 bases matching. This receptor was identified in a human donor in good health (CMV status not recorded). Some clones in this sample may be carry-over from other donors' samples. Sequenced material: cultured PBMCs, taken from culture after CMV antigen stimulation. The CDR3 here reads CSVEGKRWAVDEQFF. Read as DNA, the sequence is TGCAGCGTTGAAGGAAAGCGGTGGGCCGTGGATGAGCAGTTCTTC.